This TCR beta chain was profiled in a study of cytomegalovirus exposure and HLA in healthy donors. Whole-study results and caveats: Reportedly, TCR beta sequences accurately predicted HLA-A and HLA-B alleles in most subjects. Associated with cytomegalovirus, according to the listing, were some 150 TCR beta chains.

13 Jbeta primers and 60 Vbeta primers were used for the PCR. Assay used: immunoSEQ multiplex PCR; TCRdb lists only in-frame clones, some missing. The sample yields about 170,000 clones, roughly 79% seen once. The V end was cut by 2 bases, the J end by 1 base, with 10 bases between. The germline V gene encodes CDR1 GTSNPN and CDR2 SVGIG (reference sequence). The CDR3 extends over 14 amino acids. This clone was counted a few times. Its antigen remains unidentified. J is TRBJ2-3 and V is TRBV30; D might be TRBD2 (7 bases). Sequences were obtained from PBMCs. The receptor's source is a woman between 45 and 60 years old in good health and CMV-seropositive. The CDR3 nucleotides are TGTGCCTGGAGTAAGGGGGGGGGCACAGATACGCAGTATTTT. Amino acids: CAWSKGGGTDTQYF.